The rows below give T cell receptor beta chains drawn from one sample of a study of T cells in localized non-small cell lung cancer. Data came from immunoSEQ multiplex PCR; TCRdb stores just in-frame clones and leaves some out. Seen here are 30,000 to 45,000 clones, around nine tenths observed once, and the top ten hold roughly 6.9%. Source: peripheral blood, taken before any cancer treatment. Receptor source: a female donor older than 55 with stage I lung adenocarcinoma. Each CDR3 is given with its conserved first and last residue. A D gene is named only where the DNA matches it firmly. Not all rows give a size; the values are once, few, many and, for expanded clones, a class.

v_call: TRBV2
clone_size: few
d_call: TRBD1
j_call: TRBJ1-6
cdr3_nt: TGTGCCAGCAGTGATTTGGACAGGGGTGGTTCACCCCTCCACTTT
cdr3_aa: CASSDLDRGGSPLHF

v_call: TRBV6-4
clone_size: .
d_call: .
j_call: TRBJ2-3
cdr3_nt: TGTGCCAGCAGTGATCCGGACAAAAGGGTCGGCACAGATACGCAGTATTTT
cdr3_aa: CASSDPDKRVGTDTQYF

v_call: TRBV5-8
clone_size: .
d_call: .
j_call: TRBJ2-3
cdr3_nt: TGTGCCAGCAGCTTGGGGCTGGACAGCTTCACAGATACGCAGTATTTT
cdr3_aa: CASSLGLDSFTDTQYF

v_call: TRBV5-4
clone_size: .
d_call: TRBD1
j_call: TRBJ1-2
cdr3_nt: TGTGCCAGCAGAATGACAGGGGATCACTATGGCTACACCTTC
cdr3_aa: CASRMTGDHYGYTF

v_call: TRBV19
clone_size: .
d_call: .
j_call: TRBJ2-2
cdr3_nt: TGTGCCAGTAGTATAGTCGGGGGCCTGAACACCGGGGAGCTGTTTTTT
cdr3_aa: CASSIVGGLNTGELFF

v_call: TRBV19
clone_size: few
d_call: .
j_call: TRBJ1-1
cdr3_nt: TGTGCCAGTAGCCGGGACATTGCTTTGGGTGAAGCTTTCTTT
cdr3_aa: CASSRDIALGEAFF

v_call: TRBV7-9
clone_size: .
d_call: .
j_call: TRBJ1-5
cdr3_nt: TGTGCCAGCAGCTTAGATGGCAATCAGCCCCAGCATTTT
cdr3_aa: CASSLDGNQPQHF

v_call: TRBV7-3
clone_size: .
d_call: TRBD2
j_call: TRBJ2-7
cdr3_nt: TGTGCCAGCAGCTTAGGGCGGGGGATTGGCGAGCAGTACTTC
cdr3_aa: CASSLGRGIGEQYF

v_call: TRBV6-5
clone_size: .
d_call: TRBD1
j_call: TRBJ1-2
cdr3_nt: TGTGCCAGCAGTTACGGGACAGGGTCCAACTATGGCTACACCTTC
cdr3_aa: CASSYGTGSNYGYTF

v_call: TRBV27
clone_size: once
d_call: .
j_call: TRBJ1-2
cdr3_nt: TGTGCCAGCAGTTCTTCCGGACAGTTTAACTATGGCTACACCTTC
cdr3_aa: CASSSSGQFNYGYTF

v_call: TRBV19
clone_size: .
d_call: .
j_call: TRBJ1-2
cdr3_nt: TGTGCCAGTACTCCCCGGGGGGCTGGTGGCTACACCTTC
cdr3_aa: CASTPRGAGGYTF

v_call: TRBV23-1
clone_size: .
d_call: .
j_call: TRBJ1-2
cdr3_nt: TGCGCCAGCAGTACTAGTGCAGGGTTGAACTATGGCTACACCTTC
cdr3_aa: CASSTSAGLNYGYTF

v_call: TRBV19
clone_size: .
d_call: .
j_call: TRBJ2-5
cdr3_nt: TGTGCCAGTATCCCAGCCCCTCAAGAGACCCAGTACTTC
cdr3_aa: CASIPAPQETQYF

v_call: TRBV6-4
clone_size: .
d_call: TRBD1
j_call: TRBJ1-2
cdr3_nt: TGTGCCAGCAGTGGTCGGGAGACAGGGCGAGTTGGCTACACCTTC
cdr3_aa: CASSGRETGRVGYTF

v_call: TRBV7-2
clone_size: .
d_call: .
j_call: TRBJ1-2
cdr3_nt: TGTGCCAGCAGCTTAGGGGGGCAGGGCTATGGCTACACCTTC
cdr3_aa: CASSLGGQGYGYTF

v_call: TRBV18
clone_size: few
d_call: .
j_call: TRBJ1-2
cdr3_nt: TGTGCCAGCTCTCAACTTAACTATGGCTACACCTTC
cdr3_aa: CASSQLNYGYTF

v_call: TRBV12-5
clone_size: once
d_call: TRBD1
j_call: TRBJ2-2
cdr3_nt: TGTGCTAGTGGTTTGGGGACCGGGACAGGCGCGCCCGGGGAGCTGTTTTTT
cdr3_aa: CASGLGTGTGAPGELFF

v_call: TRBV11-3
clone_size: once
d_call: .
j_call: TRBJ2-3
cdr3_nt: TGTGCCAGCAGTGATACAGGGATAGTAACAGATACGCAGTATTTT
cdr3_aa: CASSDTGIVTDTQYF

v_call: TRBV5-4
clone_size: .
d_call: TRBD1
j_call: TRBJ1-1
cdr3_nt: TGTGCCAGCAGGGAGGGGGCCACTGAAGCTTTCTTT
cdr3_aa: CASREGATEAFF

v_call: TRBV18
clone_size: .
d_call: .
j_call: TRBJ2-5
cdr3_nt: TGTGCCAGCTCGGGGCCGGGATCCCAAGAGACCCAGTACTTC
cdr3_aa: CASSGPGSQETQYF

v_call: TRBV4-1
clone_size: .
d_call: TRBD1
j_call: TRBJ2-5
cdr3_nt: TGCGCCAGCAGCCAAGGAGGGACAGGTTTCCAAGAGACCCAGTACTTC
cdr3_aa: CASSQGGTGFQETQYF

v_call: TRBV7-9
clone_size: .
d_call: TRBD1
j_call: TRBJ2-3
cdr3_nt: TGTGCCAGCAGCTACATACCGGGACAGACCACAGATACGCAGTATTTT
cdr3_aa: CASSYIPGQTTDTQYF

v_call: TRBV7-6
clone_size: .
d_call: TRBD1
j_call: TRBJ2-2
cdr3_nt: TGTGCCAGCAGCGGGGACAGGACCGGGGAGCTGTTTTTT
cdr3_aa: CASSGDRTGELFF

v_call: TRBV19
clone_size: .
d_call: TRBD1
j_call: TRBJ2-1
cdr3_nt: TGTGCCAGTAGTATTTTGAGACAGGGGGGCAGTGAGCAGTTCTTC
cdr3_aa: CASSILRQGGSEQFF

v_call: TRBV9
clone_size: .
d_call: .
j_call: TRBJ1-4
cdr3_nt: TGTGCCAGCAGCGTAGACAGCGCAACTAATGAAAAACTGTTTTTT
cdr3_aa: CASSVDSATNEKLFF

v_call: TRBV7-7
clone_size: .
d_call: .
j_call: TRBJ1-1
cdr3_nt: TGTGCTAGCAGCCCCGACAGGTTCACTGAAGCTTTCTTT
cdr3_aa: CASSPDRFTEAFF

v_call: TRBV7-8
clone_size: .
d_call: .
j_call: TRBJ1-5
cdr3_nt: TGTGCCAGCAGCTCGAGAACTGGGGGTAATCAGCCCCAGCATTTT
cdr3_aa: CASSSRTGGNQPQHF

v_call: TRBV5-5
clone_size: few
d_call: .
j_call: TRBJ1-2
cdr3_nt: TGTGCCAGCAGCTTGGGGTCGGGAGGGGTTGATGGCTACACCTTC
cdr3_aa: CASSLGSGGVDGYTF

v_call: TRBV7-2
clone_size: .
d_call: TRBD2
j_call: TRBJ2-3
cdr3_nt: TGTGCCAGCAGCCCTATAGCGGGGGGGAGCACAGATACGCAGTATTTT
cdr3_aa: CASSPIAGGSTDTQYF

v_call: TRBV5-1
clone_size: once
d_call: TRBD2
j_call: TRBJ2-3
cdr3_nt: TGCGCCAGCAGGTTAACCGGGACTAGTGTGACAGATACGCAGTATTTT
cdr3_aa: CASRLTGTSVTDTQYF

v_call: TRBV6-4
clone_size: .
d_call: .
j_call: TRBJ2-1
cdr3_nt: TGTGCCAGCAGTGACCCCGGACTACCAGAGCAGTTCTTC
cdr3_aa: CASSDPGLPEQFF

v_call: TRBV6-1
clone_size: few
d_call: .
j_call: TRBJ1-4
cdr3_nt: TGTGCCAGCAGTGAAAGAATAAGGGGTCCTAATGAAAAACTGTTTTTT
cdr3_aa: CASSERIRGPNEKLFF

v_call: TRBV5-1
clone_size: .
d_call: .
j_call: TRBJ1-2
cdr3_nt: TGCGCCAGCAGCGGCGCAGAGTCTAACTATGGCTACACCTTC
cdr3_aa: CASSGAESNYGYTF

v_call: TRBV7-8
clone_size: .
d_call: TRBD1
j_call: TRBJ2-7
cdr3_nt: TGTGCCAGCAGCTTATTGGGACAGTCCTACGAGCAGTACTTC
cdr3_aa: CASSLLGQSYEQYF

v_call: TRBV6-5
clone_size: .
d_call: .
j_call: TRBJ2-5
cdr3_nt: TGTGCCAGCAGCCAACAGGGGGGGAGACAAGAGACCCAGTACTTC
cdr3_aa: CASSQQGGRQETQYF

v_call: TRBV7-3
clone_size: .
d_call: TRBD2
j_call: TRBJ2-1
cdr3_nt: TGTGCCAGCAGCTTAGCCGACTTTGGCGGGGGGCGCAATGAGCAGTTCTTC
cdr3_aa: CASSLADFGGGRNEQFF

v_call: TRBV29-1
clone_size: .
d_call: .
j_call: TRBJ1-3
cdr3_nt: TGCAGCGTTGAGGTTATTGTGGGGGGCAGTTCTGGAAACACCATATATTTT
cdr3_aa: CSVEVIVGGSSGNTIYF

v_call: TRBV11-3
clone_size: .
d_call: .
j_call: TRBJ2-2
cdr3_nt: TGTGCCAGCAGCGCGACGCCGGGGGCGGACACCGGGGAGCTGTTTTTT
cdr3_aa: CASSATPGADTGELFF

v_call: TRBV27
clone_size: .
d_call: .
j_call: TRBJ1-1
cdr3_nt: TGTGCCAGCAGTCTCACCGGGATGAACACTGAAGCTTTCTTT
cdr3_aa: CASSLTGMNTEAFF

v_call: TRBV10-2
clone_size: .
d_call: TRBD2
j_call: TRBJ2-5
cdr3_nt: TGCGCCAGCAGTTTGACTAGCGGGGGGCAAGAGACCCAGTACTTC
cdr3_aa: CASSLTSGGQETQYF

v_call: TRBV5-1
clone_size: once
d_call: .
j_call: TRBJ1-1
cdr3_nt: TGCGCCAGCAGCTTGGCGGGGGCACCGAACACTGAAGCTTTCTTT
cdr3_aa: CASSLAGAPNTEAFF

v_call: TRBV19
clone_size: .
d_call: .
j_call: TRBJ1-4
cdr3_nt: TGTGCCAGTAGTCTTCCCCCGGGTCGGGGTGAAAAACTGTTTTTT
cdr3_aa: CASSLPPGRGEKLFF

v_call: TRBV2
clone_size: .
d_call: TRBD1
j_call: TRBJ2-2
cdr3_nt: TGTGCCAGCAGGGGACAGGGGGCAGGGACCGGGGAGCTGTTTTTT
cdr3_aa: CASRGQGAGTGELFF

v_call: TRBV11-3
clone_size: .
d_call: .
j_call: TRBJ2-2
cdr3_nt: TGTGCCAGCAGCTTACTGACCGGGGAGCTGTTTTTT
cdr3_aa: CASSLLTGELFF

v_call: TRBV5-1
clone_size: .
d_call: .
j_call: TRBJ1-1
cdr3_nt: TGCGCCAGCAGCTTCCTCGACGGGAACACTGAAGCTTTCTTT
cdr3_aa: CASSFLDGNTEAFF

v_call: TRBV19
clone_size: .
d_call: .
j_call: TRBJ1-1
cdr3_nt: TGTGCCAGTAGTAATAACTTAGGGGGTGGCCACACTGAAGCTTTCTTT
cdr3_aa: CASSNNLGGGHTEAFF

v_call: TRBV7-8
clone_size: .
d_call: TRBD2
j_call: TRBJ2-3
cdr3_nt: TGTGCCAGCTTCGGTCGCGGGGGAGCAGATACGCAGTATTTT
cdr3_aa: CASFGRGGADTQYF

v_call: TRBV11-2
clone_size: .
d_call: .
j_call: TRBJ2-3
cdr3_nt: TGTGCCAGCAGCTTCGGGGGAGCTAGGAACACAGATACGCAGTATTTT
cdr3_aa: CASSFGGARNTDTQYF

v_call: TRBV27
clone_size: .
d_call: TRBD1
j_call: TRBJ1-2
cdr3_nt: TGTGCCAGCAGTTTGTGGCTAGGGGACAGGGTCGGAGGCTACACCTTC
cdr3_aa: CASSLWLGDRVGGYTF

v_call: TRBV5-1
clone_size: .
d_call: TRBD1
j_call: TRBJ1-1
cdr3_nt: TGCGCCAGCAGCCCCCATTCAGGGGGCACTGAAGCTTTCTTT
cdr3_aa: CASSPHSGGTEAFF

v_call: TRBV25-1
clone_size: .
d_call: TRBD1
j_call: TRBJ2-2
cdr3_nt: TGTGCCAGCAATGACAGGGTGACCGGGGAGCTGTTTTTT
cdr3_aa: CASNDRVTGELFF

v_call: TRBV1
clone_size: once
d_call: .
j_call: TRBJ1-6
cdr3_nt: TGCACCAGCAGCCGGGCGAAGTTCGGTGTTAATTCACCCCTCCACTTT
cdr3_aa: CTSSRAKFGVNSPLHF

v_call: TRBV6-5
clone_size: .
d_call: TRBD1
j_call: TRBJ1-2
cdr3_nt: TGTGCCAGCAGTAAAGCCGGGACAGGGGTTGGCTACACCTTC
cdr3_aa: CASSKAGTGVGYTF